This entry describes one T cell receptor beta chain. The protocol was immunoSEQ multiplex PCR, while the TCRdb copy is restricted to in-frame clones and leaves out a portion. The data show 140,000 to 150,000 clones, around four fifths seen once. The trim removed 6 bases at V and 4 bases at J, leaving 16 bases unmatched. CDR3 length: 17 amino acids. Germline V gene data show CDR1 as LNHDA and CDR2 as SQIVND (reference sequence). The sample comes from a study of blood T cell repertoires in COVID-19. Study-level information: PBMCs, B-cell-depleted T cells, or T cells provided the cDNA or gDNA that made up the material.

What was sequenced was peripheral blood. The TCR was taken from a woman aged 40-49 years with active or convalescent COVID-19. The gene calls are TRBV19 and TRBJ1-1, with 8 bases matching TRBD1. The CDR3 bases are TGTGCCAGTAGATCCCTGAGCGCAGGGGGCAGGGTCACTGAAGCTTTCTTT. It specifies CASRSLSAGGRVTEAFF.